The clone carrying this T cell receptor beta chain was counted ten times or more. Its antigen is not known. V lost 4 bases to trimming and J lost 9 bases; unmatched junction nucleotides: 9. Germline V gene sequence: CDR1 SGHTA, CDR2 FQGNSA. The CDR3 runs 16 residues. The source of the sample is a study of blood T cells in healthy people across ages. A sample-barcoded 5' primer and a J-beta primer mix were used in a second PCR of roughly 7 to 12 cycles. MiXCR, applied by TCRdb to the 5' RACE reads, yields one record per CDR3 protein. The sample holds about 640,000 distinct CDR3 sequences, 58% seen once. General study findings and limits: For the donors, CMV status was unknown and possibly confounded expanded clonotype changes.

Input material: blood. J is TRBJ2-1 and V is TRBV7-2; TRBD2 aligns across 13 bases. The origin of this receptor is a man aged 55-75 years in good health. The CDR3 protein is CASSSIGTSGVGEQFF. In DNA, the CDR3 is TGTGCCAGCAGCTCAATCGGGACTAGCGGGGTTGGTGAGCAGTTCTTC.